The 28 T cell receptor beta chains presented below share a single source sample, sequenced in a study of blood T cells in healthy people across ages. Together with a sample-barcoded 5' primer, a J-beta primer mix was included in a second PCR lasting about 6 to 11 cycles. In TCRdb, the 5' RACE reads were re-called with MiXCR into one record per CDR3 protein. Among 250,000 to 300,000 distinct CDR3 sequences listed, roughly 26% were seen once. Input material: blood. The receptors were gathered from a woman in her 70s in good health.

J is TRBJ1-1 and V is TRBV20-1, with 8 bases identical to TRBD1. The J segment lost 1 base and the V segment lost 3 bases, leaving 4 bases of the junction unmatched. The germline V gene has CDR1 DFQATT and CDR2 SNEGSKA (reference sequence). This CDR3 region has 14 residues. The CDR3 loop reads CSASGRGPNTEAFF. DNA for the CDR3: TGCAGTGCTAGTGGCAGGGGGCCGAACACTGAAGCTTTCTTT.

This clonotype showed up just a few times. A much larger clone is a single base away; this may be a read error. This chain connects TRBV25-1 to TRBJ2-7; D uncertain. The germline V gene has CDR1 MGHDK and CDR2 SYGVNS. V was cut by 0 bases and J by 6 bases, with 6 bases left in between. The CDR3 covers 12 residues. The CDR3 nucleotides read TGTGCCAGCAGTGAATATGGGTTCGAGCAGTACTTC. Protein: CASSEYGFEQYF.

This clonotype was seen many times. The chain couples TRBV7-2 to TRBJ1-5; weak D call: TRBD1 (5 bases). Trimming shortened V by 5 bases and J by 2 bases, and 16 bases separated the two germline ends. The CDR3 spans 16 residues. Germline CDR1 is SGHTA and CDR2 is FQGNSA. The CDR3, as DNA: TGTGCCAGCAGCCCCAGGTTGGTGGGGGGCAATCAGCCCCAGCATTTT. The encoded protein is CASSPRLVGGNQPQHF.

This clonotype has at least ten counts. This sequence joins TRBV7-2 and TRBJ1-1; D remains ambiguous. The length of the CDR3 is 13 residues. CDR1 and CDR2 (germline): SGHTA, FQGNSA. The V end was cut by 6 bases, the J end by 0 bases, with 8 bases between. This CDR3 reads CASSFSVNTEAFF. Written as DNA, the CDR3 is TGTGCCAGCAGTTTTTCGGTGAACACTGAAGCTTTCTTT.

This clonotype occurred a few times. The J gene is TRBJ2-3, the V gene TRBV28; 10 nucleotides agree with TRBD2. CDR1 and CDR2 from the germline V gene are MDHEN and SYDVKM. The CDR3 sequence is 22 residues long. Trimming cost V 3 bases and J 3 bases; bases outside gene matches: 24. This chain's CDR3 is CASSLGWTFLSSGSLSTDTQYF. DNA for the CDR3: TGTGCCAGCAGTTTGGGATGGACTTTCCTTTCTAGCGGGAGTCTGAGTACAGATACGCAGTATTTT.

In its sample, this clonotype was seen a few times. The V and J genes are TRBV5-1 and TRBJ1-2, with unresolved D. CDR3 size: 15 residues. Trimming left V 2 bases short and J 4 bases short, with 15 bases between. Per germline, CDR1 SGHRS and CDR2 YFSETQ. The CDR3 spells CASSLDLGRVYGYTF. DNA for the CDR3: TGCGCCAGCAGCTTAGATCTTGGAAGGGTCTATGGCTACACCTTC.

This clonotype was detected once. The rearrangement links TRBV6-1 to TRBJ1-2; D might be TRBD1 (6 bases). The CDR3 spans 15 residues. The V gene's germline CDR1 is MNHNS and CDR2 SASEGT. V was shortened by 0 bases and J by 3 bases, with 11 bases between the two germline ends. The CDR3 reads CASSEAGGGHYGYTF. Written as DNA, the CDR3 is TGTGCCAGCAGTGAAGCTGGGGGGGGCCACTATGGCTACACCTTC.

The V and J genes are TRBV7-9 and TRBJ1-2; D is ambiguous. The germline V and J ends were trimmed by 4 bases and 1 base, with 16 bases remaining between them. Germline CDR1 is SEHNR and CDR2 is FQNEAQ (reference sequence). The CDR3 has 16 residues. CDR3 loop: CASSYPGSFFNYGYTF. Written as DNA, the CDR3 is TGTGCCAGCAGCTATCCCGGGTCCTTTTTTAACTATGGCTACACCTTC.

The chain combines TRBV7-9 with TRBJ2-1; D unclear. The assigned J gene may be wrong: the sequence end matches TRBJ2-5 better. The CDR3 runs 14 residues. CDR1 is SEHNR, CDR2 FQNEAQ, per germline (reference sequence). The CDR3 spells CASSLEYLSLPQYF. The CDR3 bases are TGTGCCAGCAGCTTAGAGTATCTATCTCTTCCCCAGTACTTC.

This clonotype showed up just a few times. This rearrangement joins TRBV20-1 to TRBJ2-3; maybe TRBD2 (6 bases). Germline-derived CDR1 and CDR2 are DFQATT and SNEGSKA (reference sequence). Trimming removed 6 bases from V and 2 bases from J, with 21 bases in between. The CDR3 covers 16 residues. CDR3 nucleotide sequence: TGCAGTGCGATTCCAGACGGGGGTTTTCCCACAGATACGCAGTATTTT. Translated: CSAIPDGGFPTDTQYF.

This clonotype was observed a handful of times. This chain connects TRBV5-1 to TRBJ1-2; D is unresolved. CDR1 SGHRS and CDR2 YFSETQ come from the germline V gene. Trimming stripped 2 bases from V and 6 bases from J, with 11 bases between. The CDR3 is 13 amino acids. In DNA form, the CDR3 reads TGCGCCAGCAGCTTAGGGTTCGCCGATGGCTACACCTTC. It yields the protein CASSLGFADGYTF.

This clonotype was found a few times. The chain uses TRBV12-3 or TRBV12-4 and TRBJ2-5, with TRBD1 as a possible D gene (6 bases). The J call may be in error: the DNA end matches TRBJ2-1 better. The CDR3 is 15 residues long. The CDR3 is CASSLIQGSRNEQFF. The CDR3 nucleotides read TGTGCCAGCAGTTTAATCCAGGGGAGTAGGAATGAGCAGTTCTTC.

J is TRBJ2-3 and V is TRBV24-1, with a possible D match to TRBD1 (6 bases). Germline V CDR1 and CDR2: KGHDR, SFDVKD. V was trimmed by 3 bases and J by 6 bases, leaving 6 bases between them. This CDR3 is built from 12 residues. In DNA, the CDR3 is TGTGCCACCAGTGATAGGGGGGATACGCAGTATTTT. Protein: CATSDRGDTQYF.

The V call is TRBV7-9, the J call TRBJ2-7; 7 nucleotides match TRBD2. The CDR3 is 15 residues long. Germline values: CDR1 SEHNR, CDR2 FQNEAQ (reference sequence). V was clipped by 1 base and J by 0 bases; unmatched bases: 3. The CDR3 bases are TGTGCCAGCAGCTTAGAGCGGGACTACTCCTACGAGCAGTACTTC. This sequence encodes CASSLERDYSYEQYF.

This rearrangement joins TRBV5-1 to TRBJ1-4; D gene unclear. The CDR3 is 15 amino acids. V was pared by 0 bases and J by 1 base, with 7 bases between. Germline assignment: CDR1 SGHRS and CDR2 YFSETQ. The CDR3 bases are TGCGCCAGCAGCTTGGAGGACGGAACTAATGAAAAACTGTTTTTT. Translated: CASSLEDGTNEKLFF.

The DNA for the CDR3 is TGTGCCAGTGGGTTCCGGGACAATCGCGAGCAGTACTTC. Translating it yields CASGFRDNREQYF. The V and J genes are TRBV28 and TRBJ2-7, with TRBD1 as a possible D gene (6 bases). The CDR3 totals 13 residues. V lost 9 bases, J lost 6 bases, and 18 bases lay in between. Germline CDR1 MDHEN, CDR2 SYDVKM.

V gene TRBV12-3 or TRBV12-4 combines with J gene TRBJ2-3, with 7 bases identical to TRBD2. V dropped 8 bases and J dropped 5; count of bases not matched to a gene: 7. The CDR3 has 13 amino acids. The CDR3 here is CASGVREGDTQYF. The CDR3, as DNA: TGTGCCAGCGGAGTCAGGGAGGGAGATACGCAGTATTTT.

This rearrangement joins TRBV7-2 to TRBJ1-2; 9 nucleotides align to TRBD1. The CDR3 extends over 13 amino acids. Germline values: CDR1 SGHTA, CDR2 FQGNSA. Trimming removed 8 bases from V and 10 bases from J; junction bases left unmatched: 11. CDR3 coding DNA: TGTGCCAGCTCCACGGGACAGGGAATCGACTACACCTTC. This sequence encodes CASSTGQGIDYTF.

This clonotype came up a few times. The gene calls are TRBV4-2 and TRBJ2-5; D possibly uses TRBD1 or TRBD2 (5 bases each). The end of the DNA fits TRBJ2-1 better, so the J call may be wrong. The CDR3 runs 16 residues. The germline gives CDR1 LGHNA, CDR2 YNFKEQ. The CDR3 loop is CASSLLYSGAFNEQFF. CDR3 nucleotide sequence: TGTGCCAGCAGTCTCCTATATTCCGGGGCCTTCAATGAGCAGTTCTTC.

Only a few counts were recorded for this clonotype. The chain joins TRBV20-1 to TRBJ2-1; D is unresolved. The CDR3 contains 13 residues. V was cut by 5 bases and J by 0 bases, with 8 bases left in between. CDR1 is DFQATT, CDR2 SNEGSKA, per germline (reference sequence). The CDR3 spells CSAAPGSYNEQFF. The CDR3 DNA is TGCAGTGCTGCCCCGGGCTCCTACAATGAGCAGTTCTTC.

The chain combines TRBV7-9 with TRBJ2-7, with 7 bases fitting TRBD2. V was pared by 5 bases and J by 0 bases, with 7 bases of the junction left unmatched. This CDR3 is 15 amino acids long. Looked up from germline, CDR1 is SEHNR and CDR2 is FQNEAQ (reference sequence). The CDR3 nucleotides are TGTGCCAGCAGCGCCCTTGGGAGGGGCTCCTACGAGCAGTACTTC. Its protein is CASSALGRGSYEQYF.

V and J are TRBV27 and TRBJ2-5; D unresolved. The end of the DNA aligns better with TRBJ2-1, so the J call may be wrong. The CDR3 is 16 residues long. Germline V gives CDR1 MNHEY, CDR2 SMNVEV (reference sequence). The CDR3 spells CASSSYHQFIEDEQFF. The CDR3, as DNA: TGTGCCAGCAGTTCCTACCACCAATTCATAGAGGATGAGCAGTTCTTC.

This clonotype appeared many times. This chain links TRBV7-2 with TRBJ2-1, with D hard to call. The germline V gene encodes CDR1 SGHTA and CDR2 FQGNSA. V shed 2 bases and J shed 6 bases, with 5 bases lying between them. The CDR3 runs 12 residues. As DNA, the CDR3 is TGTGCCAGCAGCTTATCTGGCAATGAGCAGTTCTTC. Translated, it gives CASSLSGNEQFF.

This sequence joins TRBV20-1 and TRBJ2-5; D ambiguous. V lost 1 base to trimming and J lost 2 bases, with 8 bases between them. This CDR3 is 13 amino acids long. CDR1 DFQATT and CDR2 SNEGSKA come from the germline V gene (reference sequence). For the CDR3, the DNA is TGCAGTGCTAGAGGTCTGGGACAAGAGACCCAGTACTTC. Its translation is CSARGLGQETQYF.

DNA of the CDR3: TGCGCCAGCAGCCAACTACCGACAGGAGACACAGATACGCAGTATTTT. This codes for CASSQLPTGDTDTQYF. The J gene is TRBJ2-3, the V gene TRBV4-3; TRBD1 might be the D (6 bases). Germline V CDR1 and CDR2: LGHNA, YSLEER. CDR3 length equals 16 residues. V was cut by 2 bases and J by 2 bases, with 14 bases left in between.

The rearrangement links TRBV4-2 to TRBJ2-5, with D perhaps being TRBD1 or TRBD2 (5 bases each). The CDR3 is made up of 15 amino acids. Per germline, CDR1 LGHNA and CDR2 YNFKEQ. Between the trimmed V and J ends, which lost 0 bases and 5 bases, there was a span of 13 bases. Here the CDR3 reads CASSQDRGDGETQYF. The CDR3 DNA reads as TGTGCCAGCAGCCAAGATCGGGGCGACGGGGAGACCCAGTACTTC.

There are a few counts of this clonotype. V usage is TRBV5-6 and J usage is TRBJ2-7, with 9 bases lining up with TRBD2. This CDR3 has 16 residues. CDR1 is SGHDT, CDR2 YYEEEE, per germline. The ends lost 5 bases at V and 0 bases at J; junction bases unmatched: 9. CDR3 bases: TGTGCCAGCAGTCCGGTGCTAGCGGGGAGCTCCTACGAGCAGTACTTC. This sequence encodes CASSPVLAGSSYEQYF.

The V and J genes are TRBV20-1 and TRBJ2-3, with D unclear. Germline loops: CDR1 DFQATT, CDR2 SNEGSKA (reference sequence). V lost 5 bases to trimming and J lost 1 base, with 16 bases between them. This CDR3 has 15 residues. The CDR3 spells CSAPLRLDRTDTQYF. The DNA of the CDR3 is TGCAGTGCTCCCCTCCGGCTGGATCGCACAGATACGCAGTATTTT.